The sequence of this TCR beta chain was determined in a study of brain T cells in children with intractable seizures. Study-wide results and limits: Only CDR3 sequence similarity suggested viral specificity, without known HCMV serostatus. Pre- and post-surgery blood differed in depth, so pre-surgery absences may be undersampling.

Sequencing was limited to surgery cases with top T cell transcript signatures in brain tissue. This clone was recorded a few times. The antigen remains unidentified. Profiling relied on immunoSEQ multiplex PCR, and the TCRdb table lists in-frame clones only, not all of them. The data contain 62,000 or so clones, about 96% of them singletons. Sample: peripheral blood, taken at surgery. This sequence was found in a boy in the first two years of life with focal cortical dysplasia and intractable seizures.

In DNA, the CDR3 is TGTGCCAGCCTTGGGACCTACAGGCGGGGCGATGGCTACACCTTC. Residues: CASLGTYRRGDGYTF. The gene calls are TRBV7-9 and TRBJ1-2; D may be TRBD1 (5 bases). Germline V lookup: CDR1 SEHNR, CDR2 FQNEAQ (reference sequence). The CDR3 sequence is 15 residues long. The germline V and J ends were trimmed by 8 bases and 6 bases, with 22 bases remaining between them.